The rows below give T cell receptor beta chains drawn from one sample of a study of T cell changes during pregnancy in multiple sclerosis. Sequenced by immunoSEQ multiplex PCR; TCRdb stores in-frame clones only, minus some. The table records about 50,000 clones, roughly nine tenths of them present only once. Material: CD8+ T cells from peripheral blood mononuclear cells, obtained after pregnancy. The origin of the receptors is a female donor with multiple sclerosis, enrolled in a pregnancy study. Both conserved end residues are trimmed from each CDR3.

j_call: TRBJ2-7; v_call: TRBV18; cdr3_aa: ASSPGQGSYEQY
j_call: TRBJ2-7; v_call: TRBV5-1; cdr3_aa: ASSLQGQQY
j_call: TRBJ2-1; v_call: TRBV6-5; cdr3_aa: ASSQALEGNEQF
j_call: TRBJ2-3; v_call: TRBV9; cdr3_aa: ASSHGQIPEGTDTQY
j_call: TRBJ2-3; v_call: TRBV15; cdr3_aa: ATSREESTDTQY
j_call: TRBJ2-3; v_call: TRBV2; cdr3_aa: ASRPGETSTDTQY
j_call: TRBJ2-5; v_call: TRBV13; cdr3_aa: ASSLLGLAGTLRETQY
j_call: TRBJ2-2; v_call: TRBV13; cdr3_aa: ASSEQGLAGGNTGELF
j_call: TRBJ2-5; v_call: TRBV6-6; cdr3_aa: ASSQTSALDETQY
j_call: TRBJ2-5; v_call: TRBV2; cdr3_aa: ASSEPRRETQY
j_call: TRBJ2-5; v_call: TRBV21-1; cdr3_aa: ASSRPGGQGRRETQY
j_call: TRBJ2-7; v_call: TRBV5-1; cdr3_aa: ASSWTSGGTAPYEQY
j_call: TRBJ1-4; v_call: TRBV5-1; cdr3_aa: ASSSAPGQGATNEKLF
j_call: TRBJ2-7; v_call: TRBV2; cdr3_aa: ASSDLPSSGVHSYEQY
j_call: TRBJ2-5; v_call: TRBV9; cdr3_aa: ASSVGLAEETQY
j_call: TRBJ1-1; v_call: TRBV27; cdr3_aa: ASSSGLSITEAF
j_call: TRBJ1-2; v_call: TRBV7-9; cdr3_aa: ASSLLPADGYT
j_call: TRBJ1-5; v_call: TRBV15; cdr3_aa: ATYDGTDNSNQPQH
j_call: TRBJ2-7; v_call: TRBV19; cdr3_aa: ASSIGPGQDYEQY
j_call: TRBJ1-2; v_call: TRBV29-1; cdr3_aa: SVEDLGGRN
j_call: TRBJ2-7; v_call: TRBV6-5; cdr3_aa: ASIKTGLPYEQY
j_call: TRBJ2-2; v_call: TRBV10-1; cdr3_aa: ASSGAGELF
j_call: TRBJ2-7; v_call: TRBV7-6; cdr3_aa: ASSLGNRDFNEQY
j_call: TRBJ2-3; v_call: TRBV7-6; cdr3_aa: ASSLLGSTDTQY
j_call: TRBJ2-7; v_call: TRBV15; cdr3_aa: ATSRASTGISSEQY
j_call: TRBJ2-5; v_call: TRBV13; cdr3_aa: ASSQDTQETQY
j_call: TRBJ1-4; v_call: TRBV5-1; cdr3_aa: ASSLAGTNEKLF
j_call: TRBJ1-1; v_call: TRBV7-3; cdr3_aa: ASSLRGQGPTEAF
j_call: TRBJ2-7; v_call: TRBV18; cdr3_aa: ASSREGDNYEQY
j_call: TRBJ1-5; v_call: TRBV4-1; cdr3_aa: ASSPEQGSNQPQH
j_call: TRBJ2-7; v_call: TRBV18; cdr3_aa: ASSLGAGDYEQY
j_call: TRBJ2-5; v_call: TRBV19; cdr3_aa: ASSIDHRGQETQY
j_call: TRBJ2-7; v_call: TRBV11-2; cdr3_aa: ASGPQGQDGDEQY
j_call: TRBJ1-4; v_call: TRBV27; cdr3_aa: ASRAGFNEKLF
j_call: TRBJ2-5; v_call: TRBV10-2; cdr3_aa: ASSGRDLGETQY
j_call: TRBJ1-2; v_call: TRBV2; cdr3_aa: ASTVQGWDGYT
j_call: TRBJ2-1; v_call: TRBV27; cdr3_aa: ASSLYQEQF
j_call: TRBJ2-1; v_call: TRBV6-4; cdr3_aa: ASSDTGDRNEQF
j_call: TRBJ1-2; v_call: TRBV29-1; cdr3_aa: SVLGTDLSGYT
j_call: TRBJ1-3; v_call: TRBV2; cdr3_aa: ASAEWQGLGNTIY
j_call: TRBJ2-6; v_call: TRBV5-6; cdr3_aa: ASSLSGANVLT
j_call: TRBJ2-5; v_call: TRBV6-1; cdr3_aa: ASSEAGGAGETQY
j_call: TRBJ2-1; v_call: TRBV7-9; cdr3_aa: ASSFLDRAYNEQF
j_call: TRBJ2-3; v_call: TRBV19; cdr3_aa: ASSTRQGYTDTQY
j_call: TRBJ1-2; v_call: TRBV28; cdr3_aa: ASFGQGRFVYGYT
j_call: TRBJ2-2; v_call: TRBV2; cdr3_aa: ASSPGQGAAGELF
j_call: TRBJ2-2; v_call: TRBV5-6; cdr3_aa: ASIGQGANTGELF
j_call: TRBJ2-1; v_call: TRBV7-6; cdr3_aa: ASSPYGGTSDEQF
j_call: TRBJ1-2; v_call: TRBV10-3; cdr3_aa: AISESGTGYGYT
j_call: TRBJ1-2; v_call: TRBV2; cdr3_aa: ASEEGTGYGYT
j_call: TRBJ1-5; v_call: TRBV11-2; cdr3_aa: ASSLGQLNQPQH
j_call: TRBJ2-7; v_call: TRBV10-3; cdr3_aa: AGSPGEWPYEQY
j_call: TRBJ1-1; v_call: TRBV7-9; cdr3_aa: ASEGVVDTEAF